This TCR beta chain was sequenced for a study of cytomegalovirus exposure and HLA in healthy donors. About the study: The roughly 130 validation repertoires used the same platform as the 666 first-cohort repertoires, a later analysis reported. Whole-study results and caveats: Through in vitro validation, three CMV-associated chains were shown to be specific for CMV antigens. It was found in a later analysis that first-cohort TCR clusters tended to co-occur in the 90 to 150 validation repertoires.

A remark on this clone: Its specificity is not known.

The CDR3 loop spans 16 amino acids. Germline-derived CDR1 and CDR2 are SEHNR and FQNEAQ (reference sequence). Germline trimming cut 1 base from V and 6 bases from J; bases unmatched to any gene: 6. TCRdb's copy holds only in-frame clones and misses some; the assay was immunoSEQ multiplex PCR. The table lists about 160,000 clones, roughly 89% of them singletons. Sequencing input: PBMCs. V is TRBV7-9 and J is TRBJ2-3, with TRBD2 matching over 11 bases. This clonotype was sampled from a man between 18 and 35 years old in good health and CMV-seropositive. The CDR3 sequence: CASSLGLAGRTDTQYF. The CDR3 DNA reads TGTGCCAGCAGCTTAGGACTAGCGGGAAGAACTGATACGCAGTATTTT.